The 4 T cell receptor beta chains below all came from one sample that was sequenced in a study of identical twins. TCRdb fed the 5' RACE reads into MiXCR, producing one record per CDR3 protein. Of 500,000 to 550,000 distinct CDR3 sequences listed, roughly a fifth are singletons. The sample also formed part of further work on T cells expressing NK-cell markers.

Sequencing input: CD4+ T cells sorted from blood. Source of these receptors: a young woman in good health.

This clonotype has a handful of counts. The chain combines TRBV11-2 with TRBJ2-1; D remains unclear. This CDR3 has 13 amino acids. Per the germline V gene, CDR1 is SGHAT and CDR2 is FQNNGV. Trimming left V 8 bases short and J 8 bases short, with 16 bases between. The chain's CDR3 is CASRLDPRYEQFF. The CDR3 coding sequence is TGTGCCAGCCGATTAGACCCGCGCTATGAGCAGTTCTTC.

V usage is TRBV28 and J usage is TRBJ2-7; TRBD1 might be the D (6 bases). V lost 9 bases, J lost 9 bases, and 18 bases lay in between. This CDR3 has 12 residues. Germline V gene sequence: CDR1 MDHEN, CDR2 SYDVKM. CDR3 amino acids: CASSYGSRGQYF. Here the CDR3 DNA reads TGTGCCAGTAGCTACGGAAGCAGGGGGCAGTACTTC.

The genes are TRBV20-1 and TRBJ1-1; possibly TRBD1 for D (5 bases). This CDR3 spans 10 amino acids. The V gene's germline CDR1 is DFQATT and CDR2 SNEGSKA (reference sequence). V lost 3 bases to trimming and J lost 12 bases, with 11 bases between them. This chain's CDR3 is CSASGLDTFF. The CDR3 DNA reads as TGCAGTGCTAGTGGTCTGGACACTTTCTTT.

V is TRBV5-1 and J is TRBJ2-2; 7 nucleotides agree with TRBD2. This CDR3 comprises 13 residues. The V and J ends lost 5 bases and 6 bases, in that order; junction bases with no gene match: 4. Germline V gene data show CDR1 as SGHRS and CDR2 as YFSETQ. The CDR3 loop is CASRPTSAGELFF. The CDR3 DNA reads as TGCGCCAGCAGACCTACTAGCGCCGGGGAGCTGTTTTTT.